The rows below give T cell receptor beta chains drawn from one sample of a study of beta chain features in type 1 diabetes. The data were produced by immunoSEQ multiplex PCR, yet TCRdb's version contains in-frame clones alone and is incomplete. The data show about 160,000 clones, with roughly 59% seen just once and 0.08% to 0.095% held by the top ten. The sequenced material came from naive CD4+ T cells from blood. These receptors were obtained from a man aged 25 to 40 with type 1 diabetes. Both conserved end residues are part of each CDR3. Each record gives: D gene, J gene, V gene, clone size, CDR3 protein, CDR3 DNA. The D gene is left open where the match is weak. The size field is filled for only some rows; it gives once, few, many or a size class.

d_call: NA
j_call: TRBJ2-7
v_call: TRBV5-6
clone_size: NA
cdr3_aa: CASSLALVGQYF
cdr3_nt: TGTGCCAGCAGCTTGGCGCTGGTCGGGCAGTACTTC

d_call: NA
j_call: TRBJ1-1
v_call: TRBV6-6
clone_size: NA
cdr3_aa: CASSYDPVRGTEAFF
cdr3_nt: TGTGCCAGCAGTTACGACCCCGTAAGGGGAACTGAAGCTTTCTTT

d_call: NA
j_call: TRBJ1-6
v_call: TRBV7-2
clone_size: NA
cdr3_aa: CASSSPTDSSYNSPLHF
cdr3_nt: TGTGCCAGCAGCTCACCGACAGATAGCTCCTATAATTCACCCCTCCACTTT

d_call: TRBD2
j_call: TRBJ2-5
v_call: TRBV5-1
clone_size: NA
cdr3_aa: CASSLTAGGQETQYF
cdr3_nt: TGCGCCAGCAGCTTGACTGCGGGGGGCCAAGAGACCCAGTACTTC

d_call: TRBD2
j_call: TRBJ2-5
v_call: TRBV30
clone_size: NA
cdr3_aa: CAWSGLGTRSYETQYF
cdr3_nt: TGTGCCTGGAGTGGGTTAGGGACTAGATCTTACGAGACCCAGTACTTC

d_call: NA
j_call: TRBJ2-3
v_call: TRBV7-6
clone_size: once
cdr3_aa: CASSSIESEVYF
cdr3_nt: TGTGCCAGCAGCTCCATAGAATCCGAGGTGTATTTT

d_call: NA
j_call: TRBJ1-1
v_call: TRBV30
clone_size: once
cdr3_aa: CAWTHGRGITEAFF
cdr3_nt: TGTGCCTGGACTCACGGTAGGGGCATCACTGAAGCTTTCTTT

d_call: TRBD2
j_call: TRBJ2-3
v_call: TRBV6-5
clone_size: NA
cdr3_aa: CASSLTSGDTDTQYF
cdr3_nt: TGTGCCAGCAGTTTGACTAGCGGGGACACAGATACGCAGTATTTT

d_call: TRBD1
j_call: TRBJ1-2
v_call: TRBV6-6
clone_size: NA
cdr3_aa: CASSRQGDGYTF
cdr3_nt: TGTGCCAGCAGTCGACAGGGGGATGGCTACACCTTC

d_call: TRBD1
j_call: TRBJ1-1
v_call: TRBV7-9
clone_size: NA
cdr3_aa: CASSFTGDTEAFF
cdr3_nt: TGTGCCAGCAGCTTCACAGGGGATACTGAAGCTTTCTTT

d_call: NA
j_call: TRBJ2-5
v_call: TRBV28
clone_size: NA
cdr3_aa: CASSFGTYEGETQYF
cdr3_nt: TGTGCCAGCAGTTTTGGGACGTACGAAGGAGAGACCCAGTACTTC

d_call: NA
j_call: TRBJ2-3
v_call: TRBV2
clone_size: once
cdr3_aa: CASSGEASTDTQYF
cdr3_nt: TGTGCCAGCAGTGGCGAGGCTAGCACAGATACGCAGTATTTT

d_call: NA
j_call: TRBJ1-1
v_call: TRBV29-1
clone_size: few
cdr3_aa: CSVLTDEETEAFF
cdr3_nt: TGCAGCGTTCTGACGGACGAGGAGACTGAAGCTTTCTTT

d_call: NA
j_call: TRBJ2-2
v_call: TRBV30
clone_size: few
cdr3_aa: CAWNQGSGELFF
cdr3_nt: TGTGCCTGGAATCAAGGGTCCGGGGAGCTGTTTTTT

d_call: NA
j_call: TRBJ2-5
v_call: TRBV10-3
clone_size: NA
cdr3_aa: CAIRDSSETQYF
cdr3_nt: TGTGCCATCAGGGACAGCTCTGAGACCCAGTACTTC

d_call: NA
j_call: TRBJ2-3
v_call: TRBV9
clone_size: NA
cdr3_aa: CASSDRGQLSMGDTQYF
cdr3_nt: TGTGCCAGCAGCGATAGAGGACAGTTGTCGATGGGAGATACGCAGTATTTT

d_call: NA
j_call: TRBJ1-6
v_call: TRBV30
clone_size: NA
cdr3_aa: CAWSLGGSPLHF
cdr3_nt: TGTGCCTGGAGTCTCGGTGGCTCACCCCTCCACTTT

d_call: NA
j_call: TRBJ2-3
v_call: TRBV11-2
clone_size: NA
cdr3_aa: CASSLRTDTQYF
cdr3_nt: TGTGCCAGCAGCCTCCGTACAGATACGCAGTATTTT

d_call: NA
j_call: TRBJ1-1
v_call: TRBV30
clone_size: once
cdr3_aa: CAWSLGPEAFF
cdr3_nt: TGTGCCTGGAGTCTGGGCCCTGAAGCTTTCTTT

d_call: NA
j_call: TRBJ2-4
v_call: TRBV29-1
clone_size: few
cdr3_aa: CSVHPVEGANIQYF
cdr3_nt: TGCAGCGTACACCCAGTTGAGGGTGCAAACATTCAGTACTTC

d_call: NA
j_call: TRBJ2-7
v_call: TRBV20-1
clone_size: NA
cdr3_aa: CSASPDREQYF
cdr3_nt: TGCAGTGCTAGCCCTGACAGGGAGCAGTACTTC

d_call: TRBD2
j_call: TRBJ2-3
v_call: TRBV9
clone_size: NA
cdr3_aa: CASSGTSGVNTDTQYF
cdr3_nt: TGTGCCAGCAGCGGGACTAGCGGGGTGAACACAGATACGCAGTATTTT

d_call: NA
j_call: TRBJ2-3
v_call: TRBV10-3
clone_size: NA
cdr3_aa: CAISESLILENTQYF
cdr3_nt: TGTGCCATCAGTGAGTCGCTAATCCTGGAGAATACGCAGTATTTT

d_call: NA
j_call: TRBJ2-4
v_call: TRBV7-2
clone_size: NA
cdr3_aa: CASSLELGVENIQYF
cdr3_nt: TGTGCCAGCAGCCTTGAGTTAGGGGTTGAAAACATTCAGTACTTC

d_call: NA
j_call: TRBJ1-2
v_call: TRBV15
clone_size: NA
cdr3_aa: CATSRDNGLPTVGGYTF
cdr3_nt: TGTGCCACCAGCAGAGATAATGGGCTCCCGACGGTTGGGGGCTACACCTTC

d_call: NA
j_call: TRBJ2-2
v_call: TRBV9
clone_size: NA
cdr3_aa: CASSVLGTDNTGELFF
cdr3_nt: TGTGCCAGCAGCGTTTTAGGGACGGATAACACCGGGGAGCTGTTTTTT

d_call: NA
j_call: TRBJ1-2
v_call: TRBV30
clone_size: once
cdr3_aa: CAWTGTLLNGYTF
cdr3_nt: TGTGCCTGGACAGGGACGTTACTCAATGGCTACACCTTC

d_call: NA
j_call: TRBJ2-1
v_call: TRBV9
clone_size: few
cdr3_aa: CASSGIKQFF
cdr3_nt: TGTGCCAGCAGCGGCATCAAGCAGTTCTTC